This TCR beta chain was identified in a study of blood T cell repertoires in COVID-19. Overall study: Spain, Italy and the United States supplied samples that represented acute and convalescent COVID-19.

Only in-frame clones appear in the TCRdb table, and some are missing; sequencing was by immunoSEQ multiplex PCR. The sample lists around 270,000 clones, about four fifths occurring once. It was during active infection that Seattle patients were enrolled and then longitudinally followed. CDR1 is SGHTA and CDR2 is FQGNSA in the germline V gene. V lost 5 bases, J lost 0 bases, and 22 bases lay in between. This CDR3 contains 18 residues. The specimen was peripheral blood. This receptor was identified in a person aged 65 to 79 with COVID-19, enrolled during active disease. The J gene is TRBJ1-2, the V gene TRBV7-2, with D perhaps matching TRBD1 (5 bases). CDR3 residues: CASSPREGGEGANYGYTF. CDR3 in DNA: TGTGCCAGCAGCCCTCGGGAGGGAGGGGAGGGAGCTAACTATGGCTACACCTTC.